This passage covers 7 T cell receptor beta chains from one sample sequenced in a study of blood T cell repertoires in COVID-19. Produced via immunoSEQ multiplex PCR; TCRdb's table is partial and in-frame only. The sample lists 94,000 or so clones; 70% to 90% were seen once. The sequenced sample was peripheral blood. These receptors were obtained from a woman of 80 years or more with active COVID-19.

This rearrangement joins TRBV2 to TRBJ2-1, with 9 bases aligning to TRBD1. Germline trimming cut 10 bases from V and 3 bases from J; bases unmatched to any gene: 7. Germline CDR1 reads SNHLY; CDR2 reads FYNNEI. This CDR3 spans 14 amino acids. DNA for the CDR3: TGTGCCACCTGGGGGACAGGGCGCTACAATGAGCAGTTCTTC. Translated: CATWGTGRYNEQFF.

The CDR3 is CASWREFDNEQFF. The CDR3 DNA reads TGTGCCAGCTGGCGGGAGTTCGACAATGAGCAGTTCTTC. The rearrangement links TRBV27 to TRBJ2-1, with 7 bases identical to TRBD2. CDR1 is MNHEY and CDR2 is SMNVEV in the germline V gene (reference sequence). The V gene end was trimmed by 8 bases and the J gene end by 5 bases; junction bases not matched to a gene: 6. This CDR3 region has 13 residues.

This clone was seen only once. The chain uses TRBV7-3 and TRBJ2-4; a possible D gene is TRBD1 (7 bases). Germline V gives CDR1 SGHTA, CDR2 FQGTGA. The germline V and J ends were trimmed by 5 bases and 5 bases, with 13 bases remaining between them. This CDR3 spans 14 amino acids. Written as DNA, the CDR3 is TGTGCCAGCAGCCTCAGGGGGGTCCAAAACATTCAGTACTTC. Its translation is CASSLRGVQNIQYF. Using reference TRBV7-3 and TRBJ2-4 for the parts outside the CDR3, the full variable domain is GAGVSQTPSNKVTEKGKYVELRCDPISGHTALYWYRQSLGQGPEFLIYFQGTGAADDSGLPNDRFFAVRPEGSVSTLKIQRTERGDSAVYLCASSLRGVQNIQYFGAGTRLSVL.

The chain carries TRBV2 and TRBJ1-5; TRBD1 matches 8 bases. The CDR3 has 15 amino acids. Trimming removed 7 bases from V and 10 bases from J; junction bases left unmatched: 15. Germline V gene data show CDR1 as SNHLY and CDR2 as FYNNEI. The CDR3 spells CASNMDRAGVGPQHF. The DNA of the CDR3 is TGTGCCAGCAACATGGACAGGGCCGGAGTAGGTCCCCAGCATTTT.

The chain uses TRBV11-3 and TRBJ2-1, with a possible D match to TRBD1 (6 bases). This CDR3 comprises 14 residues. Trimming removed 2 bases from V and 7 bases from J, with 12 bases in between. Germline-derived CDR1 and CDR2 are SGHNT and YENEEA. This CDR3 reads CASSLSPGVNEQFF. The CDR3 bases are TGTGCCAGCAGCTTATCCCCAGGGGTTAATGAGCAGTTCTTC.

This clone was detected a few times. The chain uses TRBV7-8 and TRBJ1-1; TRBD1 is a possible D gene (6 bases). Germline CDR1 reads SGHVS; CDR2 reads FQNEAQ. V was cut by 5 bases and J by 5 bases, with 30 bases left in between. The CDR3 has 19 amino acids. This CDR3 reads CASSPRWVGGAGPETEAFF. The DNA for the CDR3 is TGTGCCAGCAGCCCAAGATGGGTTGGGGGGGCCGGGCCGGAAACTGAAGCTTTCTTT.

V usage is TRBV23-1 and J usage is TRBJ1-5; D is uncertain. TRBV23-1 is classed as an ORF, of uncertain function. This CDR3 is built from 16 residues. Between the trimmed V and J ends, which lost 0 bases and 2 bases, there was a span of 11 bases. CDR3 in DNA: TGCGCCAGCAGTCAATCGAGAGGGTTACGCAATCAGCCCCAGCATTTT. It yields the protein CASSQSRGLRNQPQHF.